The 11 T cell receptor beta chains below come from one sample, sequenced in a study of blood T cell repertoires in COVID-19. Clones were read by immunoSEQ multiplex PCR, and TCRdb kept only the in-frame ones, dropping some. The sample lists some 250,000 clones, 88% occurring once. Sequenced sample: peripheral blood. These receptors originate from a woman between 40 and 50 years old who had recovered from COVID-19.

The chain combines TRBV10-3 with TRBJ1-5; the D gene is possibly TRBD1 (5 bases). Trimming cost V 0 bases and J 1 base, with 10 bases left between them. From germline, CDR1 is ENHRY and CDR2 SYGVKD. CDR3 length equals 16 residues. The CDR3 region is CAISESGQGSNQPQHF. CDR3 coding DNA: TGTGCCATCAGTGAGTCGGGGCAAGGGAGCAATCAGCCCCAGCATTTT.

This clone was picked up a small number of times. This chain uses TRBV7-2 with TRBJ1-5; D remains ambiguous. V was cut by 3 bases and J by 2 bases, with 5 bases left in between. The CDR3 sequence is 13 residues long. The germline V gene encodes CDR1 SGHTA and CDR2 FQGNSA. The CDR3 nucleotides are TGTGCCAGCAGCTTTCGGGGCAATCAGCCCCAGCATTTT. Its protein is CASSFRGNQPQHF.

V gene TRBV21-1 combines with J gene TRBJ1-1; the D segment call TRBD1 is taken from the table without a DNA check. TRBV21-1 is flagged as a pseudogene. The CDR3 sequence is 16 residues long. The DNA for the CDR3 is TGTGCCAGCAGCAAAGGTGAAGGGGATACGTACACTGAAGCTTTCTTT. Encoded protein: CASSKGEGDTYTEAFF.

This clone was seen a single time. The chain has TRBV5-4 and TRBJ2-2; 8 positions agree with TRBD2. Germline V gene data show CDR1 as SGHNT and CDR2 as YYREEE (reference sequence). The CDR3 loop spans 15 amino acids. V lost 4 bases to trimming and J lost 5 bases; unmatched junction nucleotides: 7. Here the CDR3 DNA reads TGTGCCAGCAGCCACGGGACTAGGGTTACCGGGGAGCTGTTTTTT. Translation: CASSHGTRVTGELFF.

V gene TRBV28 combines with J gene TRBJ1-2; D unclear. Trimming removed 2 bases from V and 8 bases from J, with 9 bases in between. This CDR3 is 12 amino acids long. Germline V gene data show CDR1 as MDHEN and CDR2 as SYDVKM. The CDR3 sequence: CASSLGQSGYTF. Here the CDR3 DNA reads TGTGCCAGCAGTTTAGGGCAGTCCGGCTACACCTTC.

The chain carries TRBV15 and TRBJ2-5; TRBD1 matches 8 bases. The CDR3 is 15 amino acids. The J segment lost 5 bases and the V segment lost 3 bases, leaving 8 bases of the junction unmatched. CDR1 is LNHNV and CDR2 is YYDKDF in the germline V gene (reference sequence). The CDR3 DNA reads as TGTGCCACCAGCAGGAAAAGACAGGGGTGGGAGACCCAGTACTTC. This translates into CATSRKRQGWETQYF.

The gene calls are TRBV28 and TRBJ2-2; D gene uncertain. Germline V gene data show CDR1 as MDHEN and CDR2 as SYDVKM. Between the trimmed V and J ends, which lost 3 bases and 7 bases, there was a span of 18 bases. The CDR3 length is 16 residues. The CDR3 sequence is CASSFLSAGAGGELFF. The CDR3 nucleotides are TGTGCCAGCAGTTTTTTGTCTGCCGGAGCTGGCGGGGAGCTGTTTTTT.

The chain couples TRBV27 to TRBJ1-5; D not resolved. V dropped 6 bases and J dropped 4 bases, with 13 bases sitting between them. CDR1 is MNHEY, CDR2 SMNVEV, per germline (reference sequence). The CDR3 is 14 residues long. This CDR3 is CASRENNRNQPQHF. CDR3 sequence (DNA): TGTGCCAGCAGAGAAAACAACAGAAATCAGCCCCAGCATTTT.

V gene TRBV7-2 combines with J gene TRBJ1-4; D ambiguous. This CDR3 has 12 amino acids. Germline V CDR1 and CDR2: SGHTA, FQGNSA. Deletions cut 1 base from V and 10 bases from J, with 7 bases between. The CDR3 bases are TGTGCCAGCAGCTTAGTGAGCGGAAAACTGTTTTTT. The encoded protein is CASSLVSGKLFF.

This chain connects TRBV5-5 to TRBJ2-7; maybe TRBD2 (5 bases). The CDR3 is 16 amino acids. Germline V gene lookup returns CDR1 SGHKS and CDR2 YYEKEE (reference sequence). Trimming removed 4 bases at V and 0 bases at J, with 17 bases between. The CDR3 region is CASSPVAQTFSYEQYF. CDR3 sequence (DNA): TGTGCCAGCAGCCCCGTAGCGCAAACCTTCTCCTACGAGCAGTACTTC.

The chain links TRBV9 to TRBJ2-5; TRBD2 matches 9 bases. The CDR3 length is 16 residues. Germline assignment: CDR1 SGDLS and CDR2 YYNGEE. Trimming at V came to 7 bases and at J to 3 bases, leaving 13 bases not matched to a gene. CDR3 residues: CASGRAGGGGKETQYF. CDR3 nucleotides: TGTGCCAGCGGCCGAGCGGGAGGAGGGGGAAAAGAGACCCAGTACTTC.